The 22 T cell receptor beta chains presented below share a single source sample, sequenced in a study of beta chain features in type 1 diabetes. Antigens of these TCRs are unknown. Every isolated RNA sample was fully reverse transcribed, so sequencing captured expressed TCRB transcripts. Sequenced by immunoSEQ multiplex PCR; TCRdb stores in-frame clones only, minus some. The table lists 130,000 to 150,000 clones, about 13% of them singletons, with around 1.4% in the top ten. Findings and caveats of the study: Type 1 diabetes patients showed a moderate but significant shortening of TCRB CDR3s in all four CD4+ subsets.

Material: central memory CD4+ T cells from blood. Every receptor here comes from a man between 18 and 35 years old with type 1 diabetes.

This clone was recorded many times. The chain combines TRBV15 with TRBJ2-1; D gene ambiguous. Germline loops: CDR1 LNHNV, CDR2 YYDKDF (reference sequence). Trimming took 1 base from V and 14 from J, leaving 18 bases between them. This CDR3 comprises 14 residues. CDR3 nucleotides: TGTGCCACCAGCAGAGGAACCGCCAATCCTCCGGAGTTCTTC. Translating it yields CATSRGTANPPEFF.

This clone was seen a few times. V and J are TRBV25-1 and TRBJ2-5; the match to TRBD1 covers 9 bases. The length of the CDR3 is 16 residues. Germline values: CDR1 MGHDK, CDR2 SYGVNS. J was trimmed by 3 bases and V by 4 bases; bases with no gene match: 9. This CDR3 reads CASSGLGTGMEETQYF. For the CDR3, the DNA is TGTGCCAGCAGTGGTCTCGGGACAGGGATGGAAGAGACCCAGTACTTC.

This clone was found a few times. The chain uses TRBV19 and TRBJ2-3, with D uncertain. V was clipped by 2 bases and J by 0 bases, with 0 bases between them. CDR3 size: 12 residues. Looked up from germline, CDR1 is LNHDA and CDR2 is SQIVND (reference sequence). The CDR3 nucleotides are TGTGCCAGTAGTATAAGCACAGATACGCAGTATTTT. It translates to CASSISTDTQYF.

This clone was detected only a few times. The chain uses TRBV9 and TRBJ1-2; maybe TRBD1 (5 bases). The germline V and J ends were trimmed by 3 bases and 0 bases, with 15 bases remaining between them. The germline gives CDR1 SGDLS, CDR2 YYNGEE. This CDR3 spans 16 amino acids. CDR3 nucleotide sequence: TGTGCCAGCAGCGAAGATGGGACCGCATCTAACTATGGCTACACCTTC. It codes for CASSEDGTASNYGYTF. The whole variable domain, filled in from reference TRBV9 and TRBJ1-2, reads DSGVTQTPKHLITATGQRVTLRCSPRSGDLSVYWYQQSLDQGLQFLIQYYNGEERAKGNILERFSAQQFPDLHSELNLSSLELGDSALYFCASSEDGTASNYGYTFGSGTRLTVV.

This clone was seen more than once but under ten times. The chain links TRBV5-1 to TRBJ2-1; TRBD2 matches at 7 bases. This CDR3 is built from 13 residues. CDR1 is SGHRS and CDR2 is YFSETQ in the germline V gene. The ends lost 5 bases at V and 6 bases at J; junction bases unmatched: 5. Here the CDR3 DNA reads TGCGCCAGCAGTGGCGGGGGAGGCAATGAGCAGTTCTTC. It codes for CASSGGGGNEQFF.

In its sample, this clone was seen a few times. The chain recombines TRBV30 with TRBJ2-1; weak D call: TRBD1 (6 bases). The CDR3 has 12 amino acids. V lost 1 base and J 7 bases, leaving 8 bases between the germline ends. Germline-derived CDR1 and CDR2 are GTSNPN and SVGIG (reference sequence). Written as DNA, the CDR3 is TGTGCCTGGAGTGCCCAGGGGAATGAGCAGTTCTTC. This translates into CAWSAQGNEQFF.

This clone has more than one count but fewer than ten. The chain has TRBV28 and TRBJ1-6; D might be TRBD1 (5 bases). Per the germline V gene, CDR1 is MDHEN and CDR2 is SYDVKM. V was trimmed by 4 bases and J by 8 bases, leaving 15 bases between them. This CDR3 has 15 amino acids. The CDR3 sequence: CASSSLGEEHSPLHF. Written as DNA, the CDR3 is TGTGCCAGCAGTTCCCTAGGGGAAGAGCATTCACCCCTCCACTTT. Filled out from reference TRBV28 and TRBJ1-6, the complete variable domain reads DVKVTQSSRYLVKRTGEKVFLECVQDMDHENMFWYRQDPGLGLRLIYFSYDVKMKEKGDIPEGYSVSREKKERFSLILESASTNQTSMYLCASSSLGEEHSPLHFGNGTRLTVT.

The chain uses TRBV9 and TRBJ1-2, with D perhaps matching TRBD1 (6 bases). The CDR3 is 13 amino acids. Germline V lookup: CDR1 SGDLS, CDR2 YYNGEE. V shed 4 bases and J shed 8 bases, with 15 bases lying between them. The CDR3, as DNA: TGTGCCAGCAGCATGGGACAACTGAGCGGCTACACCTTC. Its translation is CASSMGQLSGYTF.

This clone was counted only a few times. The rearrangement uses TRBV19 and TRBJ2-5; D is ambiguous. The V gene's germline CDR1 is LNHDA and CDR2 SQIVND (reference sequence). V was clipped by 5 bases and J by 2 bases, with 18 bases between them. This CDR3 has 16 amino acids. DNA for the CDR3: TGTGCCAGTAGTCCCCGTACCCGGTCCGAACAAGAGACCCAGTACTTC. As protein: CASSPRTRSEQETQYF.

The rearrangement joins TRBV7-9 to TRBJ2-1, with 8 nucleotides matching TRBD1. The V segment lost 6 bases and the J segment 9 bases; nucleotides outside the gene matches: 4. Germline V gene data show CDR1 as SEHNR and CDR2 as FQNEAQ (reference sequence). There are 12 residues in the CDR3. DNA for the CDR3: TGTGCCAGCAGTTTACAGGGGGTTGAGCAGTTCTTC. Amino acids: CASSLQGVEQFF. The full variable domain, in which reference TRBV7-9 and TRBJ2-1 provide the parts outside the CDR3, is DTGVSQNPRHKITKRGQNVTFRCDPISEHNRLYWYRQTLGQGPEFLTYFQNEAQLEKSRLLSDRFSAERPKGSFSTLEIQRTEQGDSAMYLCASSLQGVEQFFGPGTRLTVL.

The table lists this clone with a few counts. V and J are TRBV6-6 and TRBJ2-3; maybe TRBD1 (6 bases). CDR3 length: 16 amino acids. V shed 4 bases and J shed 0 bases, with 14 bases lying between them. Germline CDR1 MNHNY, CDR2 SVGAGI (reference sequence). CDR3 sequence (DNA): TGTGCCAGCAGTTTCCCTGCAACAGGGAGCACAGATACGCAGTATTTT. The encoded protein is CASSFPATGSTDTQYF.

This clone has ten or more counts. The J gene is TRBJ1-5, the V gene TRBV15; a weak D match, TRBD1 (6 bases). Trimming removed 0 bases from V and 6 bases from J, with 9 bases in between. Germline V gene lookup returns CDR1 LNHNV and CDR2 YYDKDF (reference sequence). This CDR3 is built from 14 residues. The chain's CDR3 is CATSRDTGPQPQHF. Here the CDR3 DNA reads TGTGCCACCAGCAGAGATACAGGGCCTCAGCCCCAGCATTTT.

The chain links TRBV21-1 to TRBJ1-2. TRBV21-1 is a pseudogene. This CDR3 has 14 amino acids. The CDR3 DNA sequence: TGTGCCAGCAAGAACCGGGCCCTCCTTCTTGGCTACACCTTC. Amino acid sequence: CASKNRALLLGYTF.

This clone was seen more than once but under ten times. The chain is built from TRBV7-9 and TRBJ1-2; D gene unclear. Trimming pared 5 bases from V and 2 bases from J, leaving 6 bases between. The CDR3 is made up of 12 amino acids. Germline values: CDR1 SEHNR, CDR2 FQNEAQ (reference sequence). Here the CDR3 reads CASSLNNYGYTF. Written as DNA, the CDR3 is TGTGCCAGCAGCCTAAACAACTATGGCTACACCTTC.

V usage is TRBV4-1 and J usage is TRBJ2-5; 7 bases fit TRBD2. CDR1 is MGHRA and CDR2 is YSYEKL in the germline V gene. V dropped 0 bases and J dropped 5; count of bases not matched to a gene: 9. The CDR3 spans 16 residues. The CDR3 loop is CASSQDRRGSQETQYF. The CDR3 DNA reads TGCGCCAGCAGCCAAGATCGGCGGGGGTCACAGGAGACCCAGTACTTC.

This clone was recorded only once. This chain links TRBV7-9 with TRBJ1-2; no definite D call. The CDR3 runs to 15 residues. V lost 2 bases to trimming and J lost 6 bases, with 16 bases between them. Per the germline V gene, CDR1 is SEHNR and CDR2 is FQNEAQ (reference sequence). The CDR3 nucleotides read TGTGCCAGCAGCTTATTCACACAGCGGGTAGATGGCTACACCTTC. It is translated as CASSLFTQRVDGYTF.

This clone was seen repeatedly, ten times or more. The chain joins TRBV7-9 to TRBJ2-6, with D perhaps matching TRBD1 or TRBD2 (5 bases each). Trimming left V 8 bases short and J 3 bases short, with 8 bases between. The length of the CDR3 is 13 residues. Germline V gene data show CDR1 as SEHNR and CDR2 as FQNEAQ (reference sequence). CDR3 coding DNA: TGTGCCAGCCGAGGGGATGGGGCCAACGTCCTGACTTTC. It yields the protein CASRGDGANVLTF.

This clone was counted between two and nine times. The chain employs TRBV4-1 and TRBJ2-3; 13 bases map to TRBD2. This CDR3 is 16 amino acids long. CDR1 and CDR2 (germline): MGHRA, YSYEKL. V lost 6 bases to trimming and J lost 2 bases; unmatched junction nucleotides: 5. The CDR3 nucleotides are TGCGCCAGCAGTCCGGGACTAGCGGGGCTCACAGATACGCAGTATTTT. It specifies CASSPGLAGLTDTQYF.

In its sample, this clone is medium-sized. The chain carries TRBV7-7 and TRBJ2-2; tentative D call: TRBD2 (5 bases). Between the trimmed V and J ends, which lost 4 bases and 0 bases, there was a span of 12 bases. The V gene's germline CDR1 is SSHAT and CDR2 FNYEAQ (reference sequence). CDR3 length: 16 amino acids. The CDR3 is CASSSGVTSNTGELFF. CDR3 nucleotides: TGTGCCAGCAGCTCCGGGGTAACTTCGAACACCGGGGAGCTGTTTTTT.

V gene TRBV5-4 combines with J gene TRBJ2-7; D ambiguous. V gave up 0 bases and J gave up 2 bases, with 6 bases separating them. Germline CDR1 is SGHNT and CDR2 is YYREEE (reference sequence). This CDR3 region has 13 residues. The CDR3 sequence: CASSLDGTYEQYF. DNA for the CDR3: TGTGCCAGCAGCTTGGACGGTACCTACGAGCAGTACTTC.

Comments on this clone: This CDR3 is also generated by other DNA sequences in the sample. V gene TRBV7-2 combines with J gene TRBJ1-5; perhaps TRBD1 as D (6 bases). CDR3 length: 12 amino acids. Germline assignment: CDR1 SGHTA and CDR2 FQGNSA. V was trimmed by 4 bases and J by 7 bases, leaving 8 bases between them. Here the CDR3 reads CASSSQGQPQHF. The DNA of the CDR3 is TGTGCCAGCAGCTCGCAGGGGCAGCCCCAGCATTTT.

This clone was picked up a small number of times. The J gene is TRBJ2-7, the V gene TRBV7-6; TRBD1 agrees at 8 bases. This CDR3 has 18 residues. CDR1 SGHVS and CDR2 FNYEAQ come from the germline V gene. V shed 2 bases, J shed 4 bases, and the junction held 16 bases outside the gene matches. The CDR3 DNA reads as TGTGCCAGCAGCTTATCGTCCGTAGTGGCAGGGGGCGCGTACGAGCAGTACTTC. Amino acid sequence: CASSLSSVVAGGAYEQYF.